The T cell receptor beta chain under discussion was sequenced for a study of beta chain features in type 1 diabetes. Broader study findings: Highly expressing activated T cells could be over-counted with a cDNA template.

The CDR3 is 11 amino acids. V dropped 5 bases and J dropped 0 bases, with 2 bases sitting between them. In germline, CDR1 is SGHDT, CDR2 YYEEEE. Researchers reported sorting CD4+ naive, central memory, regulatory and stem cell-like memory cells via CD45RO/CCR7/CD25/CD127/CD95/CD27. Turning to this clone: Its antigen is as yet unknown. This same CDR3 is encoded by further DNA sequences in the sample.

The investigators reverse transcribed all of the isolated RNA, so they sequenced expressed TCRB transcripts. The method was immunoSEQ multiplex PCR; TCRdb's version includes in-frame clones alone and lacks a portion of them. The table records 450,000 to 600,000 clones, about 32% of them present only once. The sample consisted of naive CD4+ T cells from blood. The TCR was taken from a man between 18 and 35 years old in good health. The genes are TRBV5-6 and TRBJ1-1; D uncertain. The chain's CDR3 is CASSLNTEAFF. In nucleotides, the CDR3 is TGTGCCAGCAGTTTGAACACTGAAGCTTTCTTT.